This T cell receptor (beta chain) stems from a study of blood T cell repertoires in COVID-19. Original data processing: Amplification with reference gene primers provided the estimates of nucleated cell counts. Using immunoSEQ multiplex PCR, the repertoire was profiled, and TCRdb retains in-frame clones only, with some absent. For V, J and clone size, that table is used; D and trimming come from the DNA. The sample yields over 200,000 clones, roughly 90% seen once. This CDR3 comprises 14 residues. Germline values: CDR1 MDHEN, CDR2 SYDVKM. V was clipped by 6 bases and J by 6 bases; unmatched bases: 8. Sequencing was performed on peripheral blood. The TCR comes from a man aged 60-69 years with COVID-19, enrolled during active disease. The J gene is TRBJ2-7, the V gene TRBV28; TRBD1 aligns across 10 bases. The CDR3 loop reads CASRQDRGPSEQYF. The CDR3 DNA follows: TGTGCCAGCAGACAAGACAGGGGGCCTTCCGAGCAGTACTTC. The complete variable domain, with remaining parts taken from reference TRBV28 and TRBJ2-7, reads DVKVTQSSRYLVKRTGEKVFLECVQDMDHENMFWYRQDPGLGLRLIYFSYDVKMKEKGDIPEGYSVSREKKERFSLILESASTNQTSMYLCASRQDRGPSEQYFGPGTRLTVT.